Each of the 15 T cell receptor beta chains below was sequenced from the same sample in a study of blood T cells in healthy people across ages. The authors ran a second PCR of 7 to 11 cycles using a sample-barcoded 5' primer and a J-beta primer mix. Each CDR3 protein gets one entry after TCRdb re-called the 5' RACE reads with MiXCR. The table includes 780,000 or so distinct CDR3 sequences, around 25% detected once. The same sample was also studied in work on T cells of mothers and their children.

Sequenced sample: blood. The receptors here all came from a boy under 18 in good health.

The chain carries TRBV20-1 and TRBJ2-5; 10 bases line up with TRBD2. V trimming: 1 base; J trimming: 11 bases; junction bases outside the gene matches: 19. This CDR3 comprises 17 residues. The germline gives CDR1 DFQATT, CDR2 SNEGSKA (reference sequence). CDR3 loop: CSARGAGITSGTAKQYF. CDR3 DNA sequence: TGCAGTGCTAGAGGGGCAGGGATCACTAGCGGGACCGCTAAGCAGTACTTC.

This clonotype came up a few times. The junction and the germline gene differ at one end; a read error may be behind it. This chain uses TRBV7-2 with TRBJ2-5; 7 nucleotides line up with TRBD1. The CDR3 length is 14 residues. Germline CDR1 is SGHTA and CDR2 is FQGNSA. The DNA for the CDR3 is TGTGCCAGCAGGTCTAGGGACAGCCAAGAGACCCAGCACTTC. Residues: CASRSRDSQETQHF.

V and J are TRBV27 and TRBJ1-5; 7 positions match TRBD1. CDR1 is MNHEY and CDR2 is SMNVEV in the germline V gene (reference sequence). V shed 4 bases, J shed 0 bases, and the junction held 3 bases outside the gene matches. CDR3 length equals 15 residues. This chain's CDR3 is CASSSRTGSNQPQHF. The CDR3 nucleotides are TGTGCCAGCAGTTCGCGGACAGGTAGCAATCAGCCCCAGCATTTT.

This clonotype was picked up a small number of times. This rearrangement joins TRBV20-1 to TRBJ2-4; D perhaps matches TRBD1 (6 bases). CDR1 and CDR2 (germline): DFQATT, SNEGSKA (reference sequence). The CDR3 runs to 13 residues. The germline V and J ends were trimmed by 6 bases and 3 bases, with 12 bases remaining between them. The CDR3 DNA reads TGCAGTGCCAGCGAGGGGGTCAAAAACATTCAGTACTTC. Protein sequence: CSASEGVKNIQYF.

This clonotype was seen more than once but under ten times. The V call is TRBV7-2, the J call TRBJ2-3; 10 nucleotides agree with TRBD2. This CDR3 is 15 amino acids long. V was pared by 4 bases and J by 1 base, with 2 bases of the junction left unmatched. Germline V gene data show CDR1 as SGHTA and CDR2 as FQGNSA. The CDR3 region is CASSSTSGGTDTQYF. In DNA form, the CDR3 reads TGTGCCAGCAGCTCCACTAGCGGGGGCACAGATACGCAGTATTTT.

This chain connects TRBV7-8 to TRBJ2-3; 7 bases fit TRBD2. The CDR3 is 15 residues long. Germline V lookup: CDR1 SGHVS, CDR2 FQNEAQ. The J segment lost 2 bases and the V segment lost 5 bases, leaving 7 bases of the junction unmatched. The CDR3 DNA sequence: TGTGCCAGCAGCCCTTTAGCGGGCCCCACAGATACGCAGTATTTT. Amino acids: CASSPLAGPTDTQYF.

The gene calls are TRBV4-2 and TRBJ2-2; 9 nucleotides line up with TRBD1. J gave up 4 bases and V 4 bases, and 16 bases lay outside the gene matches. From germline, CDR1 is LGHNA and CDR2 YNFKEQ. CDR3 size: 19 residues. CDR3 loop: CASSPRTLGTGLSTGELFF. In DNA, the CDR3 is TGTGCCAGCAGCCCTAGAACCTTGGGGACAGGGTTAAGCACCGGGGAGCTGTTTTTT.

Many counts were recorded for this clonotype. CDR3 coding DNA: TGTGCCAGCAGTTTACGACAGTACAATGAGCAGTTCTTC. Its protein is CASSLRQYNEQFF. The rearrangement joins TRBV2 to TRBJ2-1; a possible D gene is TRBD1 (5 bases). Germline CDR1 SNHLY, CDR2 FYNNEI. The CDR3 covers 13 residues. The V and J ends lost 5 bases and 4 bases respectively, with 9 bases between them.

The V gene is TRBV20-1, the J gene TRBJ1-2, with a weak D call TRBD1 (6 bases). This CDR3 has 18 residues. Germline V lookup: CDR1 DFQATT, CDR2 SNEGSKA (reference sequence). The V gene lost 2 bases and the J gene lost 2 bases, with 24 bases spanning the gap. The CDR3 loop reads CSARSFGAGEKENYGYTF. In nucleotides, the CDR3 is TGCAGTGCTAGATCCTTCGGGGCAGGGGAAAAGGAAAACTATGGCTACACCTTC.

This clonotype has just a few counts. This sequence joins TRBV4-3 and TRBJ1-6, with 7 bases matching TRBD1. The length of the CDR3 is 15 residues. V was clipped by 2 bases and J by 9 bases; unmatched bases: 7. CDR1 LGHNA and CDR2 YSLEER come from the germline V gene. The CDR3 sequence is CASSQLTGAGSPLHF. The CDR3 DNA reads TGCGCCAGCAGCCAACTTACAGGGGCGGGTTCACCCCTCCACTTT.

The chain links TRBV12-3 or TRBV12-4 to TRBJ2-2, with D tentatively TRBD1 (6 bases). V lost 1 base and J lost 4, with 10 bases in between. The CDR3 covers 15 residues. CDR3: CASSLGSRGTGELFF. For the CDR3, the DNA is TGTGCCAGCAGTTTAGGGTCCAGGGGCACCGGGGAGCTGTTTTTT.

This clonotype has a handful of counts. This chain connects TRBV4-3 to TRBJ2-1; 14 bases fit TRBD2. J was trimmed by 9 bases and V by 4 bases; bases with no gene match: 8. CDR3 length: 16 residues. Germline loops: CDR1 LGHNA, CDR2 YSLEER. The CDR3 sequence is CASSPGTSGSSFEQFF. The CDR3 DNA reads TGCGCCAGCAGCCCCGGGACTAGCGGGAGTTCTTTTGAGCAGTTCTTC.

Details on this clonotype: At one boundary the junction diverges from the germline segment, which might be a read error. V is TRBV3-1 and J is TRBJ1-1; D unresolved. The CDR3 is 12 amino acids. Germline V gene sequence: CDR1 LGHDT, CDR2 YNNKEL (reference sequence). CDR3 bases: TGTGCCAGCACCCAGGCTGACACTGAGGCTTTCTTT. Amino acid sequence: CASTQADTEAFF. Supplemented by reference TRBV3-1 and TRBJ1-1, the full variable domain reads DTAVSQTPKYLVTQMGNDKSIKCEQNLGHDTMYWYKQDSKKFLKIMFSYNNKELIINETVPNRFSPKSPDKAHLNLHINSLELGDSAVYFCASTQADTEAFFGQGTRLTVV.

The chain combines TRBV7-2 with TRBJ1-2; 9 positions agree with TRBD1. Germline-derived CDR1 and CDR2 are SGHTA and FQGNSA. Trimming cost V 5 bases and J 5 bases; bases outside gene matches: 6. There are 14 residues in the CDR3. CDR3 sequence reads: CASSGRDRAYGYTF. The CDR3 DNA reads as TGTGCCAGCAGCGGCCGGGACAGGGCATATGGCTACACCTTC. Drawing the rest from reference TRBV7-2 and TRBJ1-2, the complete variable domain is GAGVSQSPSNKVTEKGKDVELRCDPISGHTALYWYRQSLGQGLEFLIYFQGNSAPDKSGLPSDRFSAERTGGSVSTLTIQRTQQEDSAVYLCASSGRDRAYGYTFGSGTRLTVV.

This chain's CDR3 is CASSASFGSTDTQYF. The DNA of the CDR3 is TGTGCCAGCAGCGCCTCCTTTGGCAGCACAGATACGCAGTATTTT. The chain has TRBV7-9 and TRBJ2-3; no reliable D call. From germline, CDR1 is SEHNR and CDR2 FQNEAQ (reference sequence). This CDR3 contains 15 residues. Trimming left V 5 bases short and J 0 bases short, with 12 bases between.